The next 21 T cell receptor beta chains were all read from a single sample in a study of OX40 agonist ivuxolimab in advanced cancers. Profiling relied on immunoSEQ multiplex PCR, and the TCRdb table lists in-frame clones only, not all of them. The sample shows 78,000 or so clones, roughly 90% of them seen only once. Source: CD4+ or CD8+ T cells sorted from blood, taken in a trial of the OX40 agonist ivuxolimab. All receptors derive from an adult with an advanced solid tumor such as melanoma, head and neck, liver or kidney cancer.

The V gene is TRBV4-2, the J gene TRBJ1-5; 7 bases fit TRBD1. Germline CDR1 reads LGHNA; CDR2 reads YNFKEQ. This CDR3 has 15 residues. The V gene end was trimmed by 0 bases and the J gene end by 7 bases; junction bases not matched to a gene: 6. The CDR3 bases are TGTGCCAGCAGCCAAGAGAGGGGGCTCAGGCAGCCCCAGCATTTT. Amino acid sequence: CASSQERGLRQPQHF.

This clone was seen a handful of times. This CDR3 is also generated by other DNA sequences in the sample. The gene calls are TRBV29-1 and TRBJ2-7, with D possibly being TRBD2 (7 bases). The CDR3 contains 13 residues. V dropped 4 bases and J dropped 6 bases, with 16 bases sitting between them. CDR1 SQVTM and CDR2 ANQGSEA come from the germline V gene. In nucleotides, the CDR3 is TGCAGCGTTGTTGGGGGAGGGGGGGGCGAGCAGTACTTC. Amino acids: CSVVGGGGGEQYF.

This clone showed up just once. The chain carries TRBV12-5 and TRBJ1-1; D is undetermined. This CDR3 region has 14 residues. Trimming removed 7 bases from V and 4 bases from J, with 16 bases in between. Germline CDR1 LGHNT, CDR2 FRNRAP. CDR3 amino acids: CASAPERHRTEAFF. The CDR3 DNA follows: TGTGCTAGTGCCCCGGAGAGACACCGCACTGAAGCTTTCTTT.

About this clone: One junction end does not reproduce the germline sequence, and a read error may be involved. J is TRBJ1-1 and V is TRBV7-8; weak D call: TRBD1 (6 bases). The germline V gene encodes CDR1 SGHVS and CDR2 FQNEAQ. This CDR3 is 15 amino acids long. As DNA, the CDR3 is TGTGCCAACAGCCTGGGGGCCGCCACAGGCACTGAAGCTTTCTTT. Translated, it gives CANSLGAATGTEAFF.

This chain links TRBV15 with TRBJ2-1, with unresolved D. The length of the CDR3 is 16 residues. Per germline, CDR1 LNHNV and CDR2 YYDKDF (reference sequence). V lost 0 bases, J lost 2 bases, and 11 bases lay in between. The CDR3 here is CATSRELGGPYNEQFF. For the CDR3, the DNA is TGTGCCACCAGCAGAGAACTGGGTGGACCCTACAATGAGCAGTTCTTC.

The chain uses TRBV27 and TRBJ2-1, with 8 bases that match TRBD2. Germline CDR1 is MNHEY and CDR2 is SMNVEV (reference sequence). The CDR3 spans 16 residues. J gave up 0 bases and V 7 bases, and 8 bases lay outside the gene matches. The CDR3 sequence is CASIGTGTSSYNEQFF. DNA of the CDR3: TGTGCCAGCATTGGTACCGGGACTAGCTCCTACAATGAGCAGTTCTTC.

J is TRBJ2-1 and V is TRBV6-1; 9 bases match TRBD1. The CDR3 runs to 15 residues. Germline V CDR1 and CDR2: MNHNS, SASEGT. Unmatched junction bases numbered 6, after V lost 5 bases and J lost 4 bases. DNA of the CDR3: TGTGCCAGCAGTCACAGGGGGCTCGGTTACAATGAGCAGTTCTTC. Translated: CASSHRGLGYNEQFF.

The V and J genes are TRBV5-6 and TRBJ2-1, with 8 bases fitting TRBD1. The CDR3 runs 15 residues. Germline CDR1 and CDR2: SGHDT and YYEEEE. The J segment lost 2 bases and the V segment lost 4 bases, leaving 5 bases of the junction unmatched. In DNA form, the CDR3 reads TGTGCCAGCAGCAGAGGACAGGGTACCTACAATGAGCAGTTCTTC. It codes for CASSRGQGTYNEQFF.

The V call is TRBV4-2, the J call TRBJ1-5; D is perhaps TRBD1 (5 bases). CDR3 size: 16 residues. CDR1 and CDR2 from the germline V gene are LGHNA and YNFKEQ. Trimming cost V 0 bases and J 6 bases, with 15 bases left between them. CDR3 loop: CASSQDFSGESQPQHF. The CDR3 DNA follows: TGTGCCAGCAGCCAAGATTTTTCGGGGGAAAGTCAGCCCCAGCATTTT.

This chain connects TRBV21-1 to TRBJ1-6; the table assigns TRBD1, which was not confirmed against the DNA. TRBV21-1 is annotated as a pseudogene. The CDR3 is 16 amino acids. The CDR3: CASSKTGSSYNSPLHF. Written as DNA, the CDR3 is TGTGCCAGCAGCAAGACAGGGAGCTCCTATAATTCACCCCTCCACTTT.

The chain links TRBV7-9 to TRBJ2-7; D is uncertain. The CDR3 has 12 amino acids. Trimming cost V 0 bases and J 4 bases, with 4 bases left between them. CDR1 and CDR2 (germline): SEHNR, FQNEAQ (reference sequence). CDR3: CASSLAEYEQYF. The DNA for the CDR3 is TGTGCCAGCAGCTTAGCGGAATACGAGCAGTACTTC.

CDR3 DNA sequence: TGTGCCAGCAGCTTGGCCGTTGACAGGGGGGGATACGAGCAGTACTTC. Translated, it gives CASSLAVDRGGYEQYF. The chain has TRBV5-4 and TRBJ2-7, with 9 positions matching TRBD1. Germline V gives CDR1 SGHNT, CDR2 YYREEE (reference sequence). With V trimmed by 0 bases and J by 4 bases, 8 bases remained unmatched. This CDR3 is 16 amino acids long. Variable domain in full (rest from reference TRBV5-4 and TRBJ2-7): ETGVTQSPTHLIKTRGQQVTLRCSSQSGHNTVSWYQQALGQGPQFIFQYYREEENGRGNFPPRFSGLQFPNYSSELNVNALELDDSALYLCASSLAVDRGGYEQYFGPGTRLTVT.

This chain uses TRBV9 with TRBJ1-1, with 8 bases fitting TRBD1. The CDR3 has 15 residues. V lost 3 bases and J lost 0; bases outside the gene matches: 4. Germline CDR1 reads SGDLS; CDR2 reads YYNGEE. DNA for the CDR3: TGTGCCAGCAGCGGAGACAGGGGCATGAACACTGAAGCTTTCTTT. Its protein is CASSGDRGMNTEAFF. The complete variable domain, with remaining parts taken from reference TRBV9 and TRBJ1-1, reads DSGVTQTPKHLITATGQRVTLRCSPRSGDLSVYWYQQSLDQGLQFLIQYYNGEERAKGNILERFSAQQFPDLHSELNLSSLELGDSALYFCASSGDRGMNTEAFFGQGTRLTVV.

V and J are TRBV6-5 and TRBJ2-3, with D possibly TRBD2 on 6 matching bases. The CDR3 covers 16 residues. The V and J ends lost 0 bases and 4 bases respectively, with 14 bases between them. The germline CDR1 and CDR2 sequences are MNHEY and SVGAGI. CDR3 sequence: CASSYSTGEIADTQYF. DNA for the CDR3: TGTGCCAGCAGTTACTCGACGGGGGAGATCGCAGATACGCAGTATTTT.

This chain links TRBV2 with TRBJ1-5; D is perhaps TRBD1 (5 bases). V was shortened by 6 bases and J by 0 bases, with 12 bases between the two germline ends. CDR3 length equals 15 residues. Germline assignment: CDR1 SNHLY and CDR2 FYNNEI. CDR3 region: CASRERDGSNQPQHF. CDR3 DNA: TGTGCCAGCAGGGAACGGGACGGTAGCAATCAGCCCCAGCATTTT.

The rearrangement uses TRBV9 and TRBJ1-1, with D hard to call. The CDR3 covers 14 residues. Germline-derived CDR1 and CDR2 are SGDLS and YYNGEE. V lost 3 bases and J 1 base, leaving 10 bases between the germline ends. CDR3 DNA sequence: TGTGCCAGCAGCGCATCGCGGCAGAACACTGAAGCTTTCTTT. Protein: CASSASRQNTEAFF. Full variable domain (outside the CDR3, taken from reference TRBV9 and TRBJ1-1): DSGVTQTPKHLITATGQRVTLRCSPRSGDLSVYWYQQSLDQGLQFLIQYYNGEERAKGNILERFSAQQFPDLHSELNLSSLELGDSALYFCASSASRQNTEAFFGQGTRLTVV.

The J gene is TRBJ2-2, the V gene TRBV10-3; D gene ambiguous. The length of the CDR3 is 16 residues. V lost 3 bases, J lost 4 bases, and 15 bases lay in between. The V gene's germline CDR1 is ENHRY and CDR2 SYGVKD. This CDR3 is CAISEPARTATGELFF. DNA of the CDR3: TGTGCCATCAGTGAACCGGCCCGGACCGCCACCGGGGAGCTGTTTTTT.

This CDR3 reads CASSLFSGGPSYEQYF. DNA of the CDR3: TGTGCCAGCAGTCTATTTAGCGGGGGCCCCTCCTACGAGCAGTACTTC. The J gene is TRBJ2-7, the V gene TRBV6-4, with 9 nucleotides matching TRBD2. Unmatched junction bases numbered 8, after V lost 5 bases and J lost 0 bases. CDR1 and CDR2 from the germline V gene are MRHNA and SNTAGT. The CDR3 covers 16 residues.

This clone was seen a single time. The J gene is TRBJ2-1, the V gene TRBV9; D remains unclear. CDR1 is SGDLS and CDR2 is YYNGEE in the germline V gene. The CDR3 is 15 amino acids. Trimming removed 0 bases at V and 3 bases at J, with 10 bases between. The CDR3 here is CASSVVSHGYNEQFF. The CDR3 nucleotides read TGTGCCAGCAGCGTAGTATCACACGGCTACAATGAGCAGTTCTTC.

This CDR3 reads CASSEMLGYYEQYF. CDR3 nucleotide sequence: TGTGCCAGCAGTGAAATGTTGGGTTACTACGAGCAGTACTTC. The rearrangement uses TRBV6-1 and TRBJ2-7; no reliable D call. The V end lost 2 bases, the J end lost 3 bases, and 11 bases lay between the germline ends. CDR3 length: 14 amino acids. Germline loops: CDR1 MNHNS, CDR2 SASEGT.

The gene calls are TRBV7-9 and TRBJ1-2; no clear D gene. The CDR3 contains 12 residues. The germline gives CDR1 SEHNR, CDR2 FQNEAQ (reference sequence). The ends were cut back, 1 base at V and 7 bases at J, with 7 bases in the middle. The CDR3 DNA reads as TGTGCCAGCAGCTTAGATTCGAGTGGCTACACCTTC. Translating gives CASSLDSSGYTF.